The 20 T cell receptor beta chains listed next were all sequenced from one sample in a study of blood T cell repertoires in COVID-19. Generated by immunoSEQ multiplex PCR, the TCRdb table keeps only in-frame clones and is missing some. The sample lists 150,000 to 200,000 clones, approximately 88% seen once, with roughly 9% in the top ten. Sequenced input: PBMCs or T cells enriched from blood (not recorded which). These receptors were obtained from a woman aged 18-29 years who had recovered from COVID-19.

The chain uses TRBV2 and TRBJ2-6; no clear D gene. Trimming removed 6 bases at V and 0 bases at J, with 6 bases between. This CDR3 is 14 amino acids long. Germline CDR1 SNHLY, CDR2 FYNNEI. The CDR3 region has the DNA TGTGCCAGCAGACAGCTCTCTGGGGCCAACGTCCTGACTTTC. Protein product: CASRQLSGANVLTF.

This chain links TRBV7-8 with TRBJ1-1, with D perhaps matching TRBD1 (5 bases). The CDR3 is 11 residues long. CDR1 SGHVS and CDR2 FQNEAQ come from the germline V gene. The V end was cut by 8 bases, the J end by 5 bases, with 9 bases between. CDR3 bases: TGTGCCAGCGCCGGGGGGACTGAAGCTTTCTTT. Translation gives CASAGGTEAFF.

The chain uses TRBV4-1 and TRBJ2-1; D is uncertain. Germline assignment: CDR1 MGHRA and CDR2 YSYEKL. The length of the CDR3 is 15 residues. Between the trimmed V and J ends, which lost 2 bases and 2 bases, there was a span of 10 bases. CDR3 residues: CASSQYSGPYNEQFF. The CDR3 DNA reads TGCGCCAGCAGCCAATACTCAGGCCCCTACAATGAGCAGTTCTTC.

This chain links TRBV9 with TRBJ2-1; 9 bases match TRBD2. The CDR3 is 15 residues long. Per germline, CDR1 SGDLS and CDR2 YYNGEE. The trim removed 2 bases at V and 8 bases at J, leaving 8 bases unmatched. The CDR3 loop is CASSVTGLASDEQFF. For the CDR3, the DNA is TGTGCCAGCAGCGTCACGGGACTAGCTTCGGATGAGCAGTTCTTC.

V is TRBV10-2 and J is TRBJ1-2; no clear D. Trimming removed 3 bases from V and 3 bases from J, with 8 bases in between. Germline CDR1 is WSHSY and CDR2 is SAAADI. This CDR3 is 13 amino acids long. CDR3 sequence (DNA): TGCGCCAGCAGTGACTCGTCCTACTATGGCTACACCTTC. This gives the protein CASSDSSYYGYTF.

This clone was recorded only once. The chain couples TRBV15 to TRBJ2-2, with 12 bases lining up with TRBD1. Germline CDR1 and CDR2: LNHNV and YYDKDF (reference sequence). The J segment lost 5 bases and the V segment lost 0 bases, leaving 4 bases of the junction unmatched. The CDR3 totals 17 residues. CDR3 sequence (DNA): TGTGCCACCAGCAGAGAATGGGGACAGGGGGCGACCGGGGAGCTGTTTTTT. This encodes CATSREWGQGATGELFF.

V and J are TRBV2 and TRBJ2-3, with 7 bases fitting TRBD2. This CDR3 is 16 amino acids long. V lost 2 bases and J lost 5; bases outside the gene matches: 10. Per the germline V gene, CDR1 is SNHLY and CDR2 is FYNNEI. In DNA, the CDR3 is TGTGCCAGCAGTGAAACGGGGGAGGGTGGTATAGATACGCAGTATTTT. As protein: CASSETGEGGIDTQYF.

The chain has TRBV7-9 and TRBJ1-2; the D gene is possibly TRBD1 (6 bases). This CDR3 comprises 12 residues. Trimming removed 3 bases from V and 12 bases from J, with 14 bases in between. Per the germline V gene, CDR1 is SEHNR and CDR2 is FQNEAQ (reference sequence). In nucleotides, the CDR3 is TGTGCCAGCAGCTTGGTGAGGGGGTCGGACACCTTC. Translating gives CASSLVRGSDTF. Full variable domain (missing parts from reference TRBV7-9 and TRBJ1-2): DTGVSQNPRHKITKRGQNVTFRCDPISEHNRLYWYRQTLGQGPEFLTYFQNEAQLEKSRLLSDRFSAERPKGSFSTLEIQRTEQGDSAMYLCASSLVRGSDTFGSGTRLTVV.

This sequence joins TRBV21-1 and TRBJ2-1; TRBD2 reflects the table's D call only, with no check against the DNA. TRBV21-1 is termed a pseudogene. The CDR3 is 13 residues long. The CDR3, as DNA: TGTGCCAGCAGGGCGCCCTGCGGGAGGATTGAGTTCTTC. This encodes CASRAPCGRIEFF.

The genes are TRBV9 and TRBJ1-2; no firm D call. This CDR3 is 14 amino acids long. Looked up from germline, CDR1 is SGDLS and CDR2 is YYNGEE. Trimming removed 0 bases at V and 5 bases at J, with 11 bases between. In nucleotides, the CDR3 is TGTGCCAGCAGCGTAGGTCCAGATTCATATGGCTACACCTTC. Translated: CASSVGPDSYGYTF.

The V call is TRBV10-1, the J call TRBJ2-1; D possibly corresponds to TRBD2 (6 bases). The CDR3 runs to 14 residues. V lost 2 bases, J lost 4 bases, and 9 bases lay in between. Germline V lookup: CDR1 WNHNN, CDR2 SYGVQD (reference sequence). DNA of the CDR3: TGCGCCAGCAGTGAGAGTAGCGGTTACAATGAGCAGTTCTTC. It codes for CASSESSGYNEQFF.

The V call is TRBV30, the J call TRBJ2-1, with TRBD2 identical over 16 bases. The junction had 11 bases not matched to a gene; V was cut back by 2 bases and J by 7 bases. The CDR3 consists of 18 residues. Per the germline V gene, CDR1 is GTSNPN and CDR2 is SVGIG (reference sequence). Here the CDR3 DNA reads TGTGCCTGGAGTAGAGGGACTAGCGGGAGGGAAATGGAGAATGAGCAGTTCTTC. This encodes CAWSRGTSGREMENEQFF. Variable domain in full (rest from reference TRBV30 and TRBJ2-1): SQTIHQWPATLVQPVGSPLSLECTVEGTSNPNLYWYRQAAGRGLQLLFYSVGIGQISSEVPQNLSASRPQDRQFILSSKKLLLSDSGFYLCAWSRGTSGREMENEQFFGPGTRLTVL.

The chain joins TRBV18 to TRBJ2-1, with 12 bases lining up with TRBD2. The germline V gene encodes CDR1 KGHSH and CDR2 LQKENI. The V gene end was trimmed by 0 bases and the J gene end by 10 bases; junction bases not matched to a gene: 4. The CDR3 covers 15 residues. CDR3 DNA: TGTGCCAGCTCACCACCGACTAGCGGGAGAGAAGAGCAGTTCTTC. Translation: CASSPPTSGREEQFF.

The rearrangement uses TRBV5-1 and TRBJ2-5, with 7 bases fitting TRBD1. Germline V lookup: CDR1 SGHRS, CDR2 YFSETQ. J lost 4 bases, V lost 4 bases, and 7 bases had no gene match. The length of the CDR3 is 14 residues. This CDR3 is CASSREGQTETQYF. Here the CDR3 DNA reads TGCGCCAGCAGCCGAGAGGGACAGACAGAGACCCAGTACTTC.

Here the CDR3 DNA reads TGTGCCAGCAGCTCGTACTTGGATGAGCAGTTCTTC. It yields the protein CASSSYLDEQFF. The V gene is TRBV5-4, the J gene TRBJ2-1; D gene uncertain. Germline assignment: CDR1 SGHNT and CDR2 YYREEE (reference sequence). The CDR3 is made up of 12 amino acids. Trimming shortened V by 3 bases and J by 8 bases, and 9 bases separated the two germline ends.

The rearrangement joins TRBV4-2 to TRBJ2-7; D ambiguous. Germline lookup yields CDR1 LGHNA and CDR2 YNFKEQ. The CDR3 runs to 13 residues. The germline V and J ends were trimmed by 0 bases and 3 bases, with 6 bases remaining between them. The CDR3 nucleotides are TGTGCCAGCAGCCAAGAAGTCAGCTACGAGCAGTACTTC. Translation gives CASSQEVSYEQYF.

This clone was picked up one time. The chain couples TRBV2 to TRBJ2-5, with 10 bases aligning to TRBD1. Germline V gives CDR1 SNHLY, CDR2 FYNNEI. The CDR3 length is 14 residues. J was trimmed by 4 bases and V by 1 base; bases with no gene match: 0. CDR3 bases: TGTGCCAGCAGTGAAGGGACAGGGGGAGAGACCCAGTACTTC. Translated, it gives CASSEGTGGETQYF.

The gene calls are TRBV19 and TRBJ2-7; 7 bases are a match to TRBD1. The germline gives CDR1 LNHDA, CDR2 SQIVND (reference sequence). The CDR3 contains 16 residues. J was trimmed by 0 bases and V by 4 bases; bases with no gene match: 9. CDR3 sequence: CASSTLGQDTSYEQYF. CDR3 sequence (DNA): TGTGCCAGTAGTACACTAGGACAGGATACCTCCTACGAGCAGTACTTC.

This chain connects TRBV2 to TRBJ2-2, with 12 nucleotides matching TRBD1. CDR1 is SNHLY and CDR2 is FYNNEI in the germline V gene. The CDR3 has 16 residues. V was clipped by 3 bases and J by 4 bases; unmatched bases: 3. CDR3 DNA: TGTGCCAGCAGTGAGGGACAGGGGGCGAGCACCGGGGAGCTGTTTTTT. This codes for CASSEGQGASTGELFF.

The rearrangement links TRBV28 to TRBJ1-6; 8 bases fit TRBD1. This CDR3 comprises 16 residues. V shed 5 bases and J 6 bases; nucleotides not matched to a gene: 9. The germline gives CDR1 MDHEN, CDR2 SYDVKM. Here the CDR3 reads CASSPPGGDVNSPLHF. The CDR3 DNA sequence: TGTGCCAGCAGTCCACCAGGGGGCGACGTTAATTCACCCCTCCACTTT. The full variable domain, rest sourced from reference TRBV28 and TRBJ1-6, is DVKVTQSSRYLVKRTGEKVFLECVQDMDHENMFWYRQDPGLGLRLIYFSYDVKMKEKGDIPEGYSVSREKKERFSLILESASTNQTSMYLCASSPPGGDVNSPLHFGNGTRLTVT.